The 29 T cell receptor beta chains presented below share a single source sample, sequenced in a study of T cell repertoires in cytomegalovirus infection. Each CDR3 protein is one row after TCRdb ran MiXCR on the reads. The data show approximately 260,000 distinct CDR3 sequences, roughly a fifth seen once. Their antigens are not known. The input for sequencing was cultured PBMCs, taken from culture after CMV antigen stimulation. The receptors shown here come from a human donor in good health (CMV status not recorded). Some clones in this sample may be carry-over from other donors' samples.

The sample holds a few counts of this clonotype. The rearrangement uses TRBV4-2 and TRBJ2-7; TRBD2 agrees at 12 bases. Germline CDR1 and CDR2: LGHNA and YNFKEQ. V lost 0 bases and J lost 3; bases outside the gene matches: 6. The CDR3 covers 17 residues. The DNA of the CDR3 is TGTGCCAGCAGCCAAGAATTACTAGCGGGAGGATTCTACGAGCAGTACTTC. It specifies CASSQELLAGGFYEQYF.

V and J are TRBV6-5 and TRBJ1-2; D is unresolved. This CDR3 contains 13 residues. V was trimmed by 4 bases and J by 7 bases, leaving 13 bases between them. Germline V gene data show CDR1 as MNHEY and CDR2 as SVGAGI. The CDR3 sequence is CASSFGQSVGYTF. CDR3 bases: TGTGCCAGCAGTTTCGGGCAGTCCGTTGGCTACACCTTC.

The J gene is TRBJ2-7, the V gene TRBV7-6; a weak D match, TRBD1 (6 bases). The germline V gene has CDR1 SGHVS and CDR2 FNYEAQ. Trimming pared 5 bases from V and 2 bases from J, leaving 16 bases between. The CDR3 extends over 15 amino acids. The CDR3 DNA reads TGTGCCAGCAGCACCGAAGGGGGTTTCACCTACGAGCAGTACTTC. It is translated as CASSTEGGFTYEQYF.

This clonotype was picked up a small number of times. The chain couples TRBV28 to TRBJ1-5; no definite D call. The V end was cut by 6 bases, the J end by 4 bases, with 7 bases between. The CDR3 loop spans 12 amino acids. CDR1 is MDHEN, CDR2 SYDVKM, per germline. CDR3 region: CASSSNNQPQHF. For the CDR3, the DNA is TGTGCCAGCAGCTCTAATAATCAGCCCCAGCATTTT.

This clonotype appeared once. V gene TRBV20-1 combines with J gene TRBJ2-7, with D hard to call. The ends were cut back, 4 bases at V and 4 bases at J, with 17 bases in the middle. The length of the CDR3 is 14 residues. CDR1 DFQATT and CDR2 SNEGSKA come from the germline V gene (reference sequence). CDR3 residues: CSANPLGSSYEQYF. The DNA of the CDR3 is TGCAGTGCTAATCCCCTGGGCTCTTCGTACGAGCAGTACTTC.

This clonotype has more than one count but fewer than ten. The chain carries TRBV9 and TRBJ2-7; 10 nucleotides match TRBD2. The J segment lost 6 bases and the V segment lost 0 bases, leaving 6 bases of the junction unmatched. The germline V gene encodes CDR1 SGDLS and CDR2 YYNGEE. The CDR3 covers 15 residues. CDR3 DNA: TGTGCCAGCAGCGTAGGCCCAGCGGGAGGGCCCGAGCAGTACTTC. Protein: CASSVGPAGGPEQYF.

A few counts support this clonotype. V usage is TRBV7-2 and J usage is TRBJ2-5; D possibly corresponds to TRBD1 (5 bases). Germline values: CDR1 SGHTA, CDR2 FQGNSA. The CDR3 runs 13 residues. Trimming shortened V by 3 bases and J by 5 bases, and 10 bases separated the two germline ends. The chain's CDR3 is CASSFQGWETQYF. For the CDR3, the DNA is TGTGCCAGCAGCTTTCAGGGTTGGGAGACCCAGTACTTC.

This clonotype has ten or more counts. The rearrangement links TRBV7-2 to TRBJ2-5; possible D gene TRBD2, 6 bases. Per the germline V gene, CDR1 is SGHTA and CDR2 is FQGNSA. Trimming stripped 1 base from V and 1 base from J, with 10 bases between. This CDR3 has 15 amino acids. The CDR3 reads CASSLGRRGQETQYF. The CDR3 DNA is TGTGCCAGCAGCTTAGGACGGCGGGGCCAAGAGACCCAGTACTTC.

The CDR3 sequence: CASSYRGLAARDEKLFF. CDR3 nucleotide sequence: TGTGCCAGCAGTTACAGGGGCCTCGCGGCGCGAGATGAAAAACTGTTTTTT. The V gene is TRBV6-5, the J gene TRBJ1-4; TRBD1 is a possible D gene (5 bases). The CDR3 totals 17 residues. V lost 2 bases and J 6 bases, leaving 19 bases between the germline ends. Germline CDR1 is MNHEY and CDR2 is SVGAGI.

This clonotype showed up just a few times. The chain carries TRBV7-9 and TRBJ2-3; D gene unclear. From germline, CDR1 is SEHNR and CDR2 FQNEAQ (reference sequence). V lost 5 bases and J 5 bases, leaving 8 bases between the germline ends. This CDR3 has 12 amino acids. The CDR3: CASSPGQDTQYF. CDR3 bases: TGTGCCAGCAGCCCTGGGCAAGATACGCAGTATTTT.

At least ten counts were recorded for this clonotype. The chain has TRBV7-2 and TRBJ2-1; 7 nucleotides line up with TRBD2. The germline gives CDR1 SGHTA, CDR2 FQGNSA. V shed 8 bases and J 0 bases; nucleotides not matched to a gene: 1. This CDR3 has 13 residues. The CDR3 nucleotides are TGTGCCAGCCAGCGGGACTCCTACAATGAGCAGTTCTTC. It yields the protein CASQRDSYNEQFF.

There are many counts of this clonotype. The rearrangement joins TRBV7-9 to TRBJ1-2; D uncertain. CDR1 and CDR2 from the germline V gene are SEHNR and FQNEAQ (reference sequence). Deletions cut 1 base from V and 2 bases from J, with 11 bases between. The CDR3 consists of 15 residues. CDR3 residues: CASSLVPGENYGYTF. Here the CDR3 DNA reads TGTGCCAGCAGCTTAGTTCCTGGAGAAAACTATGGCTACACCTTC.

The chain joins TRBV7-6 to TRBJ2-7; D not certain. CDR1 and CDR2 from the germline V gene are SGHVS and FNYEAQ. CDR3 size: 12 residues. V lost 3 bases and J lost 7, with 10 bases in between. This CDR3 is CASSLGPLEQYV. The CDR3 DNA sequence: TGTGCCAGCAGCTTGGGTCCCCTAGAGCAGTACGTC.

This chain connects TRBV6-2 or TRBV6-3 to TRBJ2-1; 11 bases match TRBD2. The CDR3 extends over 16 amino acids. CDR1 is MNHEY, CDR2 SVGEGT, per germline. After removal of 5 bases from V and 5 bases from J, the junction contained 8 bases not matched to a gene. The CDR3 is CASSPDPSGRHNEQFF. The CDR3 bases are TGTGCCAGCAGTCCCGACCCTAGCGGGAGGCACAATGAGCAGTTCTTC.

This clonotype occurred a few times. The chain uses TRBV4-3 and TRBJ2-3, with 9 bases lining up with TRBD2. After removal of 0 bases from V and 2 bases from J, the junction contained 9 bases not matched to a gene. Germline V CDR1 and CDR2: LGHNA, YSLEER. The CDR3 loop spans 18 amino acids. Here the CDR3 DNA reads TGCGCCAGCAGCCAAGATAGGGCTAGCGGGGCTTTCACAGATACGCAGTATTTT. Its translation is CASSQDRASGAFTDTQYF.

The sample holds a few counts of this clonotype. The chain is built from TRBV27 and TRBJ2-1, with 10 positions matching TRBD2. The V gene end was trimmed by 5 bases and the J gene end by 8 bases; junction bases not matched to a gene: 12. CDR3 length: 16 residues. Germline-derived CDR1 and CDR2 are MNHEY and SMNVEV (reference sequence). CDR3 loop: CASSPLASGSGDEQFF. In nucleotides, the CDR3 is TGTGCCAGCAGTCCCTTGGCTAGCGGGAGTGGGGATGAGCAGTTCTTC.

This clonotype counts as medium-sized (0.01 to 0.1%). The chain uses TRBV7-3 and TRBJ1-1; D is possibly TRBD1 (6 bases). The CDR3 runs 13 residues. Germline V lookup: CDR1 SGHTA, CDR2 FQGTGA. V was cut by 5 bases and J by 1 base, with 8 bases left in between. CDR3: CASSETGNTEAFF. In DNA, the CDR3 is TGTGCCAGCAGCGAGACAGGGAACACTGAAGCTTTCTTT.

The V gene is TRBV27, the J gene TRBJ2-7; D may be TRBD2 (5 bases). The CDR3 sequence is 13 residues long. V was clipped by 6 bases and J by 5 bases, with 14 bases between them. Germline CDR1 MNHEY, CDR2 SMNVEV (reference sequence). CDR3 in DNA: TGTGCCAGCAGCCAAACTAGTGTCGACGAGCAGTACTTC. Its protein product is CASSQTSVDEQYF.

This clonotype was recorded a few times. The chain joins TRBV4-3 to TRBJ2-3, with a possible D match to TRBD1 (6 bases). The CDR3 runs to 13 residues. Deletions cut 1 base from V and 4 bases from J, with 6 bases between. The V gene's germline CDR1 is LGHNA and CDR2 YSLEER. CDR3 DNA sequence: TGCGCCAGCAGCCAAGCAGGGGCAGATACGCAGTATTTT. Its translation is CASSQAGADTQYF.

This clonotype was seen at least ten times. The chain combines TRBV7-8 with TRBJ1-4; possible D gene TRBD1, 6 bases. Germline lookup yields CDR1 SGHVS and CDR2 FQNEAQ. The CDR3 totals 16 residues. V dropped 1 base and J dropped 10 bases, with 19 bases sitting between them. CDR3 amino acids: CASSLEVSGAGRKLFF. In nucleotides, the CDR3 is TGTGCCAGCAGCTTAGAGGTTTCGGGGGCTGGCAGAAAACTGTTTTTT. The full variable domain, rest sourced from reference TRBV7-8 and TRBJ1-4, is GAGVSQSPRYKVAKRGQDVALRCDPISGHVSLFWYQQALGQGPEFLTYFQNEAQLDKSGLPSDRFFAERPEGSVSTLKIQRTQQEDSAVYLCASSLEVSGAGRKLFFGSGTQLSVL.

This clonotype was seen repeatedly, ten times or more. The chain combines TRBV7-2 with TRBJ2-5; TRBD1 or TRBD2 may be the D gene (5 bases each). The germline V and J ends were trimmed by 5 bases and 7 bases, with 20 bases remaining between them. CDR3 length: 15 residues. Germline V gene data show CDR1 as SGHTA and CDR2 as FQGNSA. CDR3 residues: CASSRNPGPGGTQYF. The CDR3 nucleotides are TGTGCCAGCAGCCGAAACCCGGGGCCCGGCGGGACCCAGTACTTC.

This clonotype has more than one count but fewer than ten. The chain is built from TRBV4-1 and TRBJ1-5, with D hard to call. Per the germline V gene, CDR1 is MGHRA and CDR2 is YSYEKL. This CDR3 contains 16 residues. Trimming left V 0 bases short and J 2 bases short, with 11 bases between. CDR3 DNA: TGCGCCAGCAGCCAAGAAGTCCCTCGGGGCAATCAGCCCCAGCATTTT. Its translation is CASSQEVPRGNQPQHF.

This chain links TRBV28 with TRBJ2-1; 7 bases match TRBD2. Looked up from germline, CDR1 is MDHEN and CDR2 is SYDVKM. V lost 7 bases, J lost 3 bases, and 12 bases stayed unmatched. This CDR3 has 16 residues. The CDR3 coding sequence is TGTGCCAGCAATTACGCGGGAGCCGGCTTCTACAATGAGCAGTTCTTC. It translates to CASNYAGAGFYNEQFF.

The chain has TRBV5-4 and TRBJ2-2; the D is unclear. V lost 3 bases and J 12 bases, leaving 15 bases between the germline ends. The CDR3 length is 13 residues. CDR1 is SGHNT, CDR2 YYREEE, per germline (reference sequence). The CDR3 here is CASSSITPGKLFF. In DNA form, the CDR3 reads TGTGCCAGCAGCTCGATTACACCAGGCAAGCTGTTTTTT.

The V and J genes are TRBV10-3 and TRBJ1-5; TRBD1 aligns across 8 bases. Unmatched junction bases numbered 6, after V lost 6 bases and J lost 2 bases. The CDR3 length is 15 residues. The germline CDR1 and CDR2 sequences are ENHRY and SYGVKD. The CDR3 bases are TGTGCCATCAGCCTGACAGGGGACGGCAATCAGCCCCAGCATTTT. It codes for CAISLTGDGNQPQHF.

This chain links TRBV28 with TRBJ2-7, with TRBD2 as a possible D gene (5 bases). V was pared by 4 bases and J by 0 bases, with 10 bases between. The CDR3 loop spans 14 amino acids. Germline assignment: CDR1 MDHEN and CDR2 SYDVKM. CDR3 sequence reads: CASSWRVRSYEQYF. The CDR3, as DNA: TGTGCCAGCAGTTGGCGGGTCCGCTCCTACGAGCAGTACTTC. Full variable domain (missing parts from reference TRBV28 and TRBJ2-7): DVKVTQSSRYLVKRTGEKVFLECVQDMDHENMFWYRQDPGLGLRLIYFSYDVKMKEKGDIPEGYSVSREKKERFSLILESASTNQTSMYLCASSWRVRSYEQYFGPGTRLTVT.

This clonotype was picked up many times. V and J are TRBV7-2 and TRBJ2-3; TRBD2 matches 12 bases. V lost 5 bases and J lost 4; bases outside the gene matches: 4. The CDR3 sequence is 15 residues long. Germline CDR1 and CDR2: SGHTA and FQGNSA. The DNA for the CDR3 is TGTGCCAGCAGCCAAAGACTAGCGGGAGCAGATACGCAGTATTTT. The encoded protein is CASSQRLAGADTQYF.

The CDR3 here is CASINTGSYNEQFF. Here the CDR3 DNA reads TGCGCCAGCATCAACACAGGCTCCTACAATGAGCAGTTCTTC. J is TRBJ2-1 and V is TRBV5-1, with D possibly being TRBD1 (5 bases). This CDR3 comprises 14 residues. The V and J ends lost 6 bases and 0 bases respectively, with 10 bases between them. Looked up from germline, CDR1 is SGHRS and CDR2 is YFSETQ.

The rearrangement uses TRBV25-1 and TRBJ1-1, with 7 bases fitting TRBD1. CDR1 and CDR2 from the germline V gene are MGHDK and SYGVNS. CDR3 length: 14 amino acids. V was clipped by 6 bases and J by 0 bases; unmatched bases: 4. DNA of the CDR3: TGTGCCAGCAGATTGACAGGGATGAACACTGAAGCTTTCTTT. It yields the protein CASRLTGMNTEAFF.